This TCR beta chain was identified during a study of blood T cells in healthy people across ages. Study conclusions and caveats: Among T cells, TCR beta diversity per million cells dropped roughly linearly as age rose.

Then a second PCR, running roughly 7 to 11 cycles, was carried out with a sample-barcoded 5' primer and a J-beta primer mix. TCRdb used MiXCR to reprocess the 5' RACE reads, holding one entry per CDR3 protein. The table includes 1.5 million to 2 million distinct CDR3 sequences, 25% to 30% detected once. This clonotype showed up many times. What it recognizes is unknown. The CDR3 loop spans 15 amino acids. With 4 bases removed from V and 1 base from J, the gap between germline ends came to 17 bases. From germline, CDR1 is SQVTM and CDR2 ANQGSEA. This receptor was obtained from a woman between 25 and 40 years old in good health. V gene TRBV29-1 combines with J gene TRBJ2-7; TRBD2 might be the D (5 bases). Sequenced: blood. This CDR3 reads CSVVHAHRGSYEQYF. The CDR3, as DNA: TGCAGCGTTGTTCATGCACACCGAGGGTCCTACGAGCAGTACTTC.